One and the same sample provided the 32 T cell receptor beta chains below, sequenced in a study of T cells in Graves' hyperthyroidism and ophthalmopathy. Using RNA transcripts as the source, TCR beta CDR3 regions were amplified. The HTBI primer set drove a first-round RT-PCR of the TCR CDR3. MiXCR was run by TCRdb on the multiplex PCR reads, yielding one entry per CDR3 protein. The sample includes more than 300,000 distinct CDR3 sequences, 11% to 15% seen only once; the top ten take about 10%. The sequenced material came from blood. The receptors shown here come from a woman in her fifties or sixties with Graves' hyperthyroidism.

This clonotype appeared many times. The chain combines TRBV6-2 or TRBV6-3 with TRBJ2-3; D is unresolved. This CDR3 region has 17 residues. The V gene's germline CDR1 is MNHEY and CDR2 SVGEGT. V shed 3 bases and J shed 2 bases, with 18 bases lying between them. The CDR3 here is CASSYDRVAVYTDTQYF. CDR3 bases: TGTGCCAGCAGTTATGATCGGGTGGCGGTCTACACAGATACGCAGTATTTT.

This clonotype was recorded at least ten times. The genes are TRBV5-1 and TRBJ1-4; weak D call: TRBD1 (6 bases). This CDR3 has 14 residues. Germline V gene sequence: CDR1 SGHRS, CDR2 YFSETQ. V gave up 2 bases and J gave up 5 bases, with 10 bases separating them. Here the CDR3 reads CASSLWGPNEKLFF. CDR3 nucleotide sequence: TGCGCCAGCAGCTTATGGGGGCCGAATGAAAAACTGTTTTTT.

The chain combines TRBV25-1 with TRBJ2-1, with a weak D call TRBD1 (5 bases). V was clipped by 7 bases and J by 4 bases, with 11 bases between them. The CDR3 contains 13 residues. Per germline, CDR1 MGHDK and CDR2 SYGVNS. In nucleotides, the CDR3 is TGTGCCAGCATTGGGCCAGGGTACAATGAGCAGTTCTTC. Protein: CASIGPGYNEQFF.

V usage is TRBV27 and J usage is TRBJ2-1, with 11 positions matching TRBD2. J lost 8 bases, V lost 4 bases, and 10 bases had no gene match. The CDR3 is 16 residues long. CDR1 is MNHEY, CDR2 SMNVEV, per germline (reference sequence). The CDR3 nucleotides are TGTGCCAGCAGTTCCGATATAGCGGGAGGGCCCGATGAGCAGTTCTTC. This sequence encodes CASSSDIAGGPDEQFF.

This clonotype was found a few times. The CDR3 protein is CASSLVLQGEAFF. In nucleotides, the CDR3 is TGTGCCAGCAGCTTAGTGCTGCAGGGTGAAGCTTTCTTT. V and J are TRBV7-8 and TRBJ1-1; maybe TRBD1 (5 bases). The CDR3 runs to 13 residues. Germline CDR1 reads SGHVS; CDR2 reads FQNEAQ. Trimming took off 1 base at V and 7 bases at J, with 10 bases between the two ends.

The chain combines TRBV6-1 with TRBJ1-4; D not certain. Germline lookup yields CDR1 MNHNS and CDR2 SASEGT. Trimming removed 2 bases from V and 7 bases from J, with 17 bases in between. This CDR3 has 16 residues. Here the CDR3 DNA reads TGTGCCAGCAGTGAATTGGGAGGGCAGGCCGGTGAAAAACTGTTTTTT. It yields the protein CASSELGGQAGEKLFF.

This clonotype has a handful of counts. The chain is built from TRBV10-2 and TRBJ1-1; D remains unclear. Trimming removed 4 bases from V and 7 bases from J, with 13 bases in between. The CDR3 is 13 residues long. The V gene's germline CDR1 is WSHSY and CDR2 SAAADI. In DNA form, the CDR3 reads TGCGCCAGCAGTGGCCATGGTCTCGGTGAAGCTTTCTTT. As protein: CASSGHGLGEAFF.

This chain links TRBV10-3 with TRBJ1-1, with TRBD1 as a possible D gene (5 bases). V was pared by 3 bases and J by 4 bases, with 12 bases between. The CDR3 covers 14 residues. Per the germline V gene, CDR1 is ENHRY and CDR2 is SYGVKD. The CDR3 reads CAISDRQGGTEAFF. For the CDR3, the DNA is TGTGCCATCAGTGATAGGCAGGGAGGCACTGAAGCTTTCTTT.

This clonotype was seen many times. This sequence joins TRBV28 and TRBJ1-6, with D maybe TRBD1 (6 bases). Germline V lookup: CDR1 MDHEN, CDR2 SYDVKM. The CDR3 has 14 residues. Trimming left V 7 bases short and J 6 bases short, with 13 bases between. CDR3 amino acids: CASIQTGLNSPLHF. In DNA, the CDR3 is TGTGCCAGCATCCAGACAGGCCTTAATTCACCCCTCCACTTT.

The V gene is TRBV6-2 or TRBV6-3, the J gene TRBJ1-2; no reliable D call. The V gene lost 7 bases and the J gene lost 8 bases, with 14 bases spanning the gap. Germline CDR1 and CDR2: MNHEY and SVGEGT. This CDR3 has 12 amino acids. The CDR3 is CASTSGHWGYTF. As DNA, the CDR3 is TGTGCCAGCACCTCGGGTCACTGGGGCTACACCTTC.

The V gene is TRBV2, the J gene TRBJ2-6; D perhaps matches TRBD1 (5 bases). Germline CDR1 and CDR2: SNHLY and FYNNEI. The CDR3 has 17 amino acids. The V end was cut by 2 bases, the J end by 0 bases, with 11 bases between. Here the CDR3 DNA reads TGTGCCAGCAGTGAAAGGGGTCCAAGCTCTGGGGCCAACGTCCTGACTTTC. This translates into CASSERGPSSGANVLTF.

The table lists this clonotype with many counts. V gene TRBV20-1 combines with J gene TRBJ2-1; TRBD2 matches at 15 bases. Losses at the gene ends were 6 bases for V and 0 bases for J; bases not matched to a gene: 6. Germline V gives CDR1 DFQATT, CDR2 SNEGSKA (reference sequence). The CDR3 runs 17 residues. The CDR3 loop reads CSAPGLAGGPSYNEQFF. CDR3 sequence (DNA): TGCAGTGCCCCGGGACTAGCGGGAGGACCCTCCTACAATGAGCAGTTCTTC.

There are many counts of this clonotype. This chain connects TRBV6-1 to TRBJ2-1; TRBD2 matches at 10 bases. This CDR3 has 16 residues. Germline V gene lookup returns CDR1 MNHNS and CDR2 SASEGT. J lost 2 bases, V lost 7 bases, and 8 bases had no gene match. The CDR3 spells CASNTPGLATYNEQFF. CDR3 sequence (DNA): TGTGCCAGCAACACCCCGGGACTAGCGACCTACAATGAGCAGTTCTTC.

There are many counts of this clonotype. This chain uses TRBV28 with TRBJ2-3; D perhaps matches TRBD1 (5 bases). This CDR3 is 16 amino acids long. Germline V lookup: CDR1 MDHEN, CDR2 SYDVKM. V was shortened by 10 bases and J by 1 base, with 21 bases between the two germline ends. The CDR3 DNA follows: TGTGCCAACCCCCCCGCAGCCAGGGTAGGCACAGATACGCAGTATTTT. The encoded protein is CANPPAARVGTDTQYF.

This clonotype appeared many times. The chain combines TRBV18 with TRBJ2-5; D ambiguous. CDR1 is KGHSH and CDR2 is LQKENI in the germline V gene. Trimming took 0 bases from V and 2 from J, leaving 7 bases between them. The CDR3 sequence is 14 residues long. CDR3 sequence reads: CASSPPVGQETQYF. The CDR3 region has the DNA TGTGCCAGCTCACCACCGGTAGGGCAAGAGACCCAGTACTTC. The full variable domain, with the rest looked up from reference TRBV18 and TRBJ2-5, is NAGVMQNPRHLVRRRGQEARLRCSPMKGHSHVYWYRQLPEEGLKFMVYLQKENIIDESGMPKERFSAEFPKEGPSILRIQQVVRGDSAAYFCASSPPVGQETQYFGPGTRLLVL.

This clonotype was seen many times. The chain combines TRBV24-1 with TRBJ2-1; D is unclear. The germline V gene has CDR1 KGHDR and CDR2 SFDVKD. The CDR3 contains 15 residues. Trimming shortened V by 5 bases and J by 8 bases, and 18 bases separated the two germline ends. The CDR3 reads CATSALDGLGYEQFF. The CDR3 DNA is TGTGCCACCAGTGCCCTGGACGGGTTAGGTTATGAGCAGTTCTTC.

The V call is TRBV10-3, the J call TRBJ2-6, with D unclear. Germline V gene data show CDR1 as ENHRY and CDR2 as SYGVKD. The CDR3 loop spans 12 amino acids. Trimming took 10 bases from V and 0 from J, leaving 4 bases between them. In nucleotides, the CDR3 is TGTGCCAGCTACTCTGGGGCCAACGTCCTGACTTTC. This encodes CASYSGANVLTF.

This clonotype was counted only a few times. The genes are TRBV2 and TRBJ1-4, with D possibly TRBD1 on 6 matching bases. With 6 bases removed from V and 10 bases from J, the gap between germline ends came to 9 bases. CDR3 length: 11 residues. In germline, CDR1 is SNHLY, CDR2 FYNNEI. DNA of the CDR3: TGTGCCAGCAGGGCCAGGGGAAAACTGTTTTTT. This translates into CASRARGKLFF.

This clonotype was seen at least ten times. The gene calls are TRBV11-3 and TRBJ2-1; 8 bases map to TRBD2. The CDR3 extends over 16 amino acids. Looked up from germline, CDR1 is SGHNT and CDR2 is YENEEA. The V gene end was trimmed by 6 bases and the J gene end by 8 bases; junction bases not matched to a gene: 15. CDR3 DNA: TGTGCCAGCAGTCCTAAGCGGGAGCGGGGTCATGATGAGCAGTTCTTC. This translates into CASSPKRERGHDEQFF.

On this clonotype: A much larger clone is a single base away; this may be a read error. The chain is built from TRBV2 and TRBJ2-2; D remains ambiguous. Germline assignment: CDR1 SNHLY and CDR2 FYNNEI. This CDR3 has 13 residues. V lost 7 bases to trimming and J lost 3 bases, with 9 bases between them. CDR3 nucleotide sequence: TGTGCCAGCAATACGGAGCACACCGGGGAGCTGTTTTTT. This gives the protein CASNTEHTGELFF. Supplemented by reference TRBV2 and TRBJ2-2, the full variable domain reads EPEVTQTPSHQVTQMGQEVILRCVPISNHLYFYWYRQILGQKVEFLVSFYNNEISEKSEIFDDQFSVERPDGSNFTLKIRSTKLEDSAMYFCASNTEHTGELFFGEGSRLTVL.

The sample holds many counts of this clonotype. The J gene is TRBJ2-3, the V gene TRBV11-2; D is possibly TRBD2 (5 bases). The CDR3 extends over 14 amino acids. V was pared by 2 bases and J by 1 base, with 7 bases between. Germline V gives CDR1 SGHAT, CDR2 FQNNGV. Here the CDR3 DNA reads TGTGCCAGCAGCTTAACGCGGGGCACAGATACGCAGTATTTT. Translation gives CASSLTRGTDTQYF.

This clonotype was observed many times. The chain carries TRBV2 and TRBJ2-7; TRBD2 matches at 7 bases. The CDR3 is 14 amino acids. J lost 5 bases, V lost 11 bases, and 15 bases had no gene match. Germline-derived CDR1 and CDR2 are SNHLY and FYNNEI. The CDR3 DNA follows: TGTGCCGCAGCGGGGAGAAGGTTCGGCGACGAGCAGTACTTC. It encodes CAAAGRRFGDEQYF.

This clonotype was observed a handful of times. CDR3 region: CASSERSSGQGEQFF. The CDR3 nucleotides read TGCGCCAGCAGCGAACGTTCGTCAGGGCAGGGTGAGCAGTTCTTC. This chain links TRBV5-1 with TRBJ2-1; possible D gene TRBD1, 5 bases. The CDR3 spans 15 residues. Trimming took off 4 bases at V and 9 bases at J, with 20 bases between the two ends. Germline CDR1 SGHRS, CDR2 YFSETQ.

The CDR3 DNA follows: TGCGCCAGCAGCCAAGATCGTTCCGGAAGGTTTAGCTCCTACGAGCAGTACTTC. As protein: CASSQDRSGRFSSYEQYF. The rearrangement joins TRBV4-1 to TRBJ2-7; D not certain. The CDR3 length is 18 residues. Trimming removed 0 bases at V and 0 bases at J, with 18 bases between. CDR1 MGHRA and CDR2 YSYEKL come from the germline V gene.

This clonotype was detected only a few times. J is TRBJ2-5 and V is TRBV5-5; 10 nucleotides line up with TRBD2. The germline CDR1 and CDR2 sequences are SGHKS and YYEKEE (reference sequence). Unmatched junction bases numbered 14, after V lost 4 bases and J lost 5 bases. The CDR3 is made up of 17 amino acids. CDR3 loop: CASSALLLAGARETQYF. CDR3 coding DNA: TGTGCCAGCAGCGCCCTTCTTCTAGCGGGGGCACGCGAGACCCAGTACTTC. The full variable domain, with the rest looked up from reference TRBV5-5 and TRBJ2-5, is DAGVTQSPTHLIKTRGQQVTLRCSPISGHKSVSWYQQVLGQGPQFIFQYYEKEERGRGNFPDRFSARQFPNYSSELNVNALLLGDSALYLCASSALLLAGARETQYFGPGTRLLVL.

A few counts support this clonotype. A read error may be the cause here, since a much bigger clone is one base away. The final CDR3 position lacks the conserved phenylalanine or tryptophan, pointing to a likely read error. This sequence joins TRBV6-2 or TRBV6-3 and TRBJ1-5; the match to TRBD1 covers 11 bases. Germline CDR1 is MNHEY and CDR2 is SVGEGT. There are 16 residues in the CDR3. The V gene end was trimmed by 2 bases and the J gene end by 7 bases; junction bases not matched to a gene: 7. The chain's CDR3 is CASSYERTGGPQPQHL. The CDR3 region has the DNA TGTGCCAGCAGTTACGAAAGGACAGGGGGCCCACAGCCCCAGCATCTT.

This chain links TRBV29-1 with TRBJ2-3, with 15 positions matching TRBD2. The germline V gene has CDR1 SQVTM and CDR2 ANQGSEA. This CDR3 is 17 amino acids long. The junction had 9 bases not matched to a gene; V was cut back by 7 bases and J by 1 base. The CDR3 loop is CSAGGLAGGIGTDTQYF. CDR3 in DNA: TGCAGCGCCGGGGGACTAGCGGGAGGTATAGGCACAGATACGCAGTATTTT.

The gene calls are TRBV5-5 and TRBJ1-5; the D is unclear. The CDR3 covers 15 residues. Germline lookup yields CDR1 SGHKS and CDR2 YYEKEE (reference sequence). The V end was cut by 4 bases, the J end by 6 bases, with 17 bases between. The CDR3 region is CASSQLAGLGQPQHF. CDR3 DNA sequence: TGTGCCAGCAGCCAGCTGGCGGGTTTGGGTCAGCCCCAGCATTTT.

This clonotype was seen repeatedly, ten times or more. The V and J genes are TRBV4-1 and TRBJ2-1, with 9 bases lining up with TRBD1. V dropped 4 bases and J dropped 9; count of bases not matched to a gene: 7. The germline gives CDR1 MGHRA, CDR2 YSYEKL. The CDR3 contains 14 residues. CDR3 sequence: CASSRAGTGTEQFF. CDR3 nucleotides: TGCGCCAGCAGCCGAGCCGGGACAGGGACTGAGCAGTTCTTC.

The chain carries TRBV19 and TRBJ1-1, with D hard to call. CDR1 is LNHDA, CDR2 SQIVND, per germline (reference sequence). The V end was cut by 6 bases, the J end by 1 base, with 9 bases between. The CDR3 loop spans 13 amino acids. The CDR3 loop reads CASSNSKNTEAFF. The CDR3, as DNA: TGTGCCAGTAGCAATTCCAAGAACACTGAAGCTTTCTTT.

This clonotype was recorded a few times. This chain connects TRBV7-9 to TRBJ1-5; D unresolved. This CDR3 has 14 residues. Trimming took 3 bases from V and 3 from J, leaving 9 bases between them. CDR1 and CDR2 from the germline V gene are SEHNR and FQNEAQ (reference sequence). The CDR3 spells CASSFLADNQPQHF. The CDR3 nucleotides read TGTGCCAGCAGCTTCCTGGCAGACAATCAGCCCCAGCATTTT.

This clonotype was picked up many times. The V call is TRBV7-9, the J call TRBJ2-1, with 13 bases that match TRBD2. The germline V gene has CDR1 SEHNR and CDR2 FQNEAQ (reference sequence). The CDR3 spans 18 residues. V dropped 4 bases and J dropped 1; count of bases not matched to a gene: 7. CDR3 loop: CASSSLGTSGMSYNEQFF. CDR3 DNA sequence: TGTGCCAGCAGCTCCCTCGGGACTAGCGGGATGTCCTACAATGAGCAGTTCTTC.